This TCR beta chain comes out of a study of cytomegalovirus exposure and HLA in healthy donors. V lost 3 bases and J 4 bases, leaving 7 bases between the germline ends. This CDR3 spans 13 amino acids. The germline V gene has CDR1 MDHEN and CDR2 SYDVKM. This PCR relied on a set of 60 Vbeta primers and 13 Jbeta primers. Sequenced by immunoSEQ multiplex PCR; TCRdb stores in-frame clones only, minus some. This table has some 130,000 clones, around 74% appearing once. Sequenced material: PBMCs. This sequence joins TRBV28 and TRBJ2-1, with D unclear. The receptor was isolated from a male donor in good health and CMV-seronegative. CDR3 sequence (DNA): TGTGCCAGCAGTTTTGCGGAGTACAATGAGCAGTTCTTC. As protein: CASSFAEYNEQFF.